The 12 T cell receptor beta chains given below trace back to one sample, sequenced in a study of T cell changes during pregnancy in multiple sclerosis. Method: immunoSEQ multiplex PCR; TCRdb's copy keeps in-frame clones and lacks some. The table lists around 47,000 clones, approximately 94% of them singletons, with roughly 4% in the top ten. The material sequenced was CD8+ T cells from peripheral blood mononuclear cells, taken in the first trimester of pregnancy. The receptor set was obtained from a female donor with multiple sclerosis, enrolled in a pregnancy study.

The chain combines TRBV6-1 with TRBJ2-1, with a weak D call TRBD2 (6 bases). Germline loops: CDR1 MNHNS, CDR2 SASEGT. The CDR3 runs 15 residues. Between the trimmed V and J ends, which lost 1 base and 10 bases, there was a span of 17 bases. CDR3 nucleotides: TGTGCCAGCAGTGAAGGGACTTCACCGGGGAGGGAGCAGTTCTTC. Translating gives CASSEGTSPGREQFF.

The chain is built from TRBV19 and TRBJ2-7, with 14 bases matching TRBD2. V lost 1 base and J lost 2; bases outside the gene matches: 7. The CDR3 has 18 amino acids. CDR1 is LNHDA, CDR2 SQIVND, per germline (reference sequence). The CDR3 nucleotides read TGTGCCAGTAGTATAGCCGGGACTAGCGGGAGCGGCACCTACGAGCAGTACTTC. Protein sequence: CASSIAGTSGSGTYEQYF.

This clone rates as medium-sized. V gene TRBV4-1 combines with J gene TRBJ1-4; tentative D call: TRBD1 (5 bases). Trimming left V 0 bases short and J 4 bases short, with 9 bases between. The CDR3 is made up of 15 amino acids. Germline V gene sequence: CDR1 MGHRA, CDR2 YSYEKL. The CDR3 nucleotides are TGCGCCAGCAGCCAAGAATACAGGAATAATGAAAAACTGTTTTTT. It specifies CASSQEYRNNEKLFF.

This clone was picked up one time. The CDR3 protein is CASSLGAGPTDTQYF. The CDR3 DNA reads TGTGCCAGCAGCTTGGGGGCGGGGCCCACAGATACGCAGTATTTT. The rearrangement links TRBV5-4 to TRBJ2-3; possible D gene TRBD2, 6 bases. The germline gives CDR1 SGHNT, CDR2 YYREEE (reference sequence). The CDR3 is made up of 15 amino acids. With 0 bases removed from V and 2 bases from J, the gap between germline ends came to 10 bases. Together with reference TRBV5-4 and TRBJ2-3, the CDR3 gives the full variable domain: ETGVTQSPTHLIKTRGQQVTLRCSSQSGHNTVSWYQQALGQGPQFIFQYYREEENGRGNFPPRFSGLQFPNYSSELNVNALELDDSALYLCASSLGAGPTDTQYFGPGTRLTVL.

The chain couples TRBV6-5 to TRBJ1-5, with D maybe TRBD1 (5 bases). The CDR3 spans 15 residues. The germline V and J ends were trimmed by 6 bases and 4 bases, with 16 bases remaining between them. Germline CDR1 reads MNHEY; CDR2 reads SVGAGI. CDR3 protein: CASSPSGQANQPQHF. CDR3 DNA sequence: TGTGCCAGCAGCCCCTCAGGACAAGCAAATCAGCCCCAGCATTTT.

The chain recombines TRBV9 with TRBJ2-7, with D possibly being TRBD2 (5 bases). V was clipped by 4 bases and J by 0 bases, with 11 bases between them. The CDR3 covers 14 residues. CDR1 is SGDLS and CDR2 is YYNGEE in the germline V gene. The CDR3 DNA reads TGTGCCAGCAGCCCCGGAGGAGACTCCTACGAGCAGTACTTC. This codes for CASSPGGDSYEQYF.

The CDR3 nucleotides read TGCAGCGTTTACGAAGCCCCTGAAGCTTTCTTT. Its protein product is CSVYEAPEAFF. The rearrangement links TRBV29-1 to TRBJ1-1; D not resolved. Germline CDR1 reads SQVTM; CDR2 reads ANQGSEA. Between the trimmed V and J ends, which lost 5 bases and 6 bases, there was a span of 10 bases. CDR3 size: 11 residues.

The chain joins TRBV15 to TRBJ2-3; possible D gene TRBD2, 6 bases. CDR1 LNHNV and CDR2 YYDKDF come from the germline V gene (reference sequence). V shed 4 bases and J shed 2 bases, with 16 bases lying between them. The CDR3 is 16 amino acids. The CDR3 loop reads CATSTSLAVFTDTQYF. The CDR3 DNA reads TGTGCCACCAGCACCTCCTTAGCGGTTTTCACAGATACGCAGTATTTT.

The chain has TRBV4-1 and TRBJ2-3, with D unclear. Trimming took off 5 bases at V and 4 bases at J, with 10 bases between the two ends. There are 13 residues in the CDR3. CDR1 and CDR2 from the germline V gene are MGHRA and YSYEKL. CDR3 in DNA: TGCGCCAGCAGCAACGTAGGAGCAGATACGCAGTATTTT. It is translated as CASSNVGADTQYF.

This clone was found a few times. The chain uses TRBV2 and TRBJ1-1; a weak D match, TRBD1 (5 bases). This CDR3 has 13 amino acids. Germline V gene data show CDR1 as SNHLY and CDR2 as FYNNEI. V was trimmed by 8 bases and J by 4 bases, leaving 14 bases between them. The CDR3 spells CASPKGRGTEAFF. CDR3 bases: TGTGCCAGCCCTAAGGGGAGGGGCACTGAAGCTTTCTTT. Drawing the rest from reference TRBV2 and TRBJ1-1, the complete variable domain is EPEVTQTPSHQVTQMGQEVILRCVPISNHLYFYWYRQILGQKVEFLVSFYNNEISEKSEIFDDQFSVERPDGSNFTLKIRSTKLEDSAMYFCASPKGRGTEAFFGQGTRLTVV.

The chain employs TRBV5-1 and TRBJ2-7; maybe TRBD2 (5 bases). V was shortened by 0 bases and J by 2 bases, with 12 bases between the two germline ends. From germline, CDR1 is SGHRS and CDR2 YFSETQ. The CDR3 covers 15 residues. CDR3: CASSLDPSGTYEQYF. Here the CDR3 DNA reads TGCGCCAGCAGCTTGGATCCCAGCGGAACCTACGAGCAGTACTTC.

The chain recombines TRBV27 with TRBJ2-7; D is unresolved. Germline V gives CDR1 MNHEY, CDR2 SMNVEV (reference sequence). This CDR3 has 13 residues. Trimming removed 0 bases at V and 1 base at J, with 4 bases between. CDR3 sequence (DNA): TGTGCCAGCAGTTTATCTCCATCCTACGAGCAGTACTTC. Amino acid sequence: CASSLSPSYEQYF.